Below are 28 T cell receptor beta chains sequenced from a single sample in a study of OX40 agonist ivuxolimab in advanced cancers. Only in-frame clones appear in the TCRdb table, and some are missing; sequencing was by immunoSEQ multiplex PCR. The repertoire holds more than 45,000 clones, with around 94% as singletons. The sample here was CD4+ or CD8+ T cells sorted from blood, taken in a trial of the OX40 agonist ivuxolimab. The receptors shown here come from an adult with an advanced solid tumor such as melanoma, head and neck, liver or kidney cancer.

In this sample, this clone turned up once. The chain recombines TRBV12-5 with TRBJ2-5, with TRBD1 as a possible D gene (5 bases). The CDR3 contains 15 residues. V lost 0 bases, J lost 5 bases, and 13 bases lay in between. In germline, CDR1 is LGHNT, CDR2 FRNRAP. The CDR3 nucleotides are TGTGCTAGTGGTTTGGTACTTGGGGCTTGGGAGACCCAGTACTTC. It is translated as CASGLVLGAWETQYF.

There are a few counts of this clone. V gene TRBV5-5 combines with J gene TRBJ1-1, with unresolved D. V lost 0 bases to trimming and J lost 0 bases, with 0 bases between them. The CDR3 runs to 12 residues. Germline V CDR1 and CDR2: SGHKS, YYEKEE (reference sequence). CDR3 residues: CASSLVNTEAFF. Here the CDR3 DNA reads TGTGCCAGCAGCTTGGTGAACACTGAAGCTTTCTTT. The full variable domain, in which reference TRBV5-5 and TRBJ1-1 provide the parts outside the CDR3, is DAGVTQSPTHLIKTRGQQVTLRCSPISGHKSVSWYQQVLGQGPQFIFQYYEKEERGRGNFPDRFSARQFPNYSSELNVNALLLGDSALYLCASSLVNTEAFFGQGTRLTVV.

J is TRBJ2-1 and V is TRBV19; the D gene could be TRBD1 or TRBD2 (5 bases each). V gave up 9 bases and J gave up 4 bases, with 16 bases separating them. The CDR3 covers 14 residues. Germline values: CDR1 LNHDA, CDR2 SQIVND (reference sequence). The CDR3 DNA reads as TGTGCCAGCAGTCTAGCAGGGAAATACAATGAGCAGTTCTTC. It is translated as CASSLAGKYNEQFF.

Points on this clone: Within the sample, other DNA sequences also encode this same CDR3. The rearrangement links TRBV6-5 to TRBJ1-5; D remains unclear. The V gene lost 2 bases and the J gene lost 3 bases, with 5 bases spanning the gap. The CDR3 spans 13 residues. Germline CDR1 is MNHEY and CDR2 is SVGAGI. CDR3 nucleotide sequence: TGTGCCAGCAGTTACGGAACCAATCAGCCCCAGCATTTT. Residues: CASSYGTNQPQHF.

Only one count was recorded for this clone. The chain joins TRBV9 to TRBJ1-2, with D unclear. Germline V gene data show CDR1 as SGDLS and CDR2 as YYNGEE. The CDR3 contains 15 residues. V dropped 0 bases and J dropped 0 bases, with 9 bases sitting between them. The CDR3 DNA reads as TGTGCCAGCAGCGTAGAAGCAGGTCCTAACTATGGCTACACCTTC. Its protein product is CASSVEAGPNYGYTF.

V usage is TRBV25-1 and J usage is TRBJ2-3; D gene ambiguous. Germline V CDR1 and CDR2: MGHDK, SYGVNS. CDR3 length equals 10 residues. V was trimmed by 3 bases and J by 9 bases, leaving 4 bases between them. CDR3 sequence (DNA): TGTGCCAGCAGTGATGGGACGCAGTATTTT. Translated, it gives CASSDGTQYF.

The J gene is TRBJ2-7, the V gene TRBV7-8; 7 nucleotides align to TRBD1. V gave up 0 bases and J gave up 4 bases; unmatched junction bases: 9. Germline V gives CDR1 SGHVS, CDR2 FQNEAQ. This CDR3 is built from 16 residues. CDR3 residues: CASSLAAGTALYEQYF. CDR3 sequence (DNA): TGTGCCAGCAGCTTAGCCGCCGGGACAGCTTTATACGAGCAGTACTTC.

J is TRBJ2-3 and V is TRBV4-1; unclear D gene. V dropped 1 base and J dropped 1 base, with 18 bases sitting between them. This CDR3 region has 18 residues. The germline V gene encodes CDR1 MGHRA and CDR2 YSYEKL. In nucleotides, the CDR3 is TGCGCCAGCAGCCAAGTCTCCCTAATGGGCGGAGGCACAGATACGCAGTATTTT. This codes for CASSQVSLMGGGTDTQYF.

The chain couples TRBV27 to TRBJ2-7; 9 nucleotides agree with TRBD1. Trimming at V came to 2 bases and at J to 4 bases, leaving 3 bases not matched to a gene. CDR3 length: 14 amino acids. Germline V lookup: CDR1 MNHEY, CDR2 SMNVEV (reference sequence). The DNA for the CDR3 is TGTGCCAGCAGTTTACACAGGGGGCTATACGAGCAGTACTTC. This translates into CASSLHRGLYEQYF.

J is TRBJ2-1 and V is TRBV2, with D unclear. V lost 7 bases and J 4 bases, leaving 11 bases between the germline ends. CDR1 is SNHLY, CDR2 FYNNEI, per germline. There are 13 residues in the CDR3. CDR3 sequence reads: CASMPDQYNEQFF. The CDR3 DNA is TGTGCCAGCATGCCGGATCAATACAATGAGCAGTTCTTC.

The rearrangement links TRBV25-1 to TRBJ2-7, with D possibly matching TRBD2 (5 bases). Germline V gene lookup returns CDR1 MGHDK and CDR2 SYGVNS. V dropped 6 bases and J dropped 0 bases, with 6 bases sitting between them. The length of the CDR3 is 12 residues. The CDR3: CASRGSSYEQYF. The DNA for the CDR3 is TGTGCCAGCAGAGGGAGCTCCTACGAGCAGTACTTC.

The chain couples TRBV7-6 to TRBJ2-7, with TRBD1 matching over 9 bases. The CDR3 length is 13 residues. With 5 bases clipped from V and 6 bases from J, the junction kept 5 bases outside the gene matches. Germline V gene data show CDR1 as SGHVS and CDR2 as FNYEAQ. In nucleotides, the CDR3 is TGTGCCAGCAGCCGGACAGGGGAGGTCGAGCAGTACTTC. Amino acid sequence: CASSRTGEVEQYF.

The chain joins TRBV7-9 to TRBJ2-1, with D maybe TRBD2 (5 bases). V shed 0 bases and J shed 1 base, with 10 bases lying between them. Germline V gene data show CDR1 as SEHNR and CDR2 as FQNEAQ (reference sequence). There are 16 residues in the CDR3. Written as DNA, the CDR3 is TGTGCCAGCAGCTTAGCCCCGGGGTATTCCTACAATGAGCAGTTCTTC. Protein product: CASSLAPGYSYNEQFF.

The chain couples TRBV7-9 to TRBJ1-1; D remains ambiguous. Trimming stripped 1 base from V and 4 bases from J, with 13 bases between. There are 15 residues in the CDR3. Germline V gives CDR1 SEHNR, CDR2 FQNEAQ (reference sequence). CDR3 coding DNA: TGTGCCAGCAGCTTAGATTCGGGGATTCTCACTGAAGCTTTCTTT. It yields the protein CASSLDSGILTEAFF.

This chain links TRBV20-1 with TRBJ2-7; D not certain. CDR1 and CDR2 from the germline V gene are DFQATT and SNEGSKA (reference sequence). V was clipped by 6 bases and J by 5 bases, with 11 bases between them. The CDR3 length is 11 residues. As DNA, the CDR3 is TGCAGTGCCAGTCAGGTCCACGAGCAGTACTTC. It encodes CSASQVHEQYF.

The V gene is TRBV9, the J gene TRBJ2-7; TRBD2 aligns across 9 bases. In germline, CDR1 is SGDLS, CDR2 YYNGEE. The CDR3 loop spans 15 amino acids. J lost 6 bases, V lost 3 bases, and 10 bases had no gene match. DNA of the CDR3: TGTGCCAGCAGCGCCCGAGGGCTAGCGGGAACCGAGCAGTACTTC. It specifies CASSARGLAGTEQYF.

Of note for this clone: The germline gene is not matched at one end of the junction; a read error may be the cause. This rearrangement joins TRBV7-7 to TRBJ2-2, with D perhaps matching TRBD2 (5 bases). Germline V gene lookup returns CDR1 SSHAT and CDR2 FNYEAQ (reference sequence). The CDR3 runs to 13 residues. The CDR3 nucleotides are TGTGCTAGCAGCTCAGGAGGCACCGGGGAGCTGTTTTTT. It codes for CASSSGGTGELFF.

This chain connects TRBV30 to TRBJ1-2; 8 bases fit TRBD1. The J segment lost 4 bases and the V segment lost 3 bases, leaving 4 bases of the junction unmatched. CDR3 length: 13 amino acids. The germline V gene encodes CDR1 GTSNPN and CDR2 SVGIG (reference sequence). This CDR3 is CAWRLDRVYGYTF. CDR3 in DNA: TGTGCCTGGAGGTTGGACAGGGTCTATGGCTACACCTTC.

This clone appeared a single time. The V gene is TRBV7-9, the J gene TRBJ2-2; D may be TRBD1 or TRBD2 (6 bases each). The CDR3 has 14 residues. CDR1 is SEHNR and CDR2 is FQNEAQ in the germline V gene (reference sequence). V lost 8 bases, J lost 7 bases, and 17 bases lay in between. The CDR3 spells CASRSGAQGGELFF. The CDR3 coding sequence is TGTGCCAGCCGGTCGGGGGCGCAGGGCGGGGAGCTGTTTTTT.

The rearrangement uses TRBV15 and TRBJ1-1; D possibly corresponds to TRBD1 (6 bases). There are 18 residues in the CDR3. The germline V gene has CDR1 LNHNV and CDR2 YYDKDF (reference sequence). With 1 base removed from V and 5 bases from J, the gap between germline ends came to 23 bases. CDR3 region: CATSRGGTSGGAGTEAFF. The CDR3 DNA is TGTGCCACCAGCAGAGGAGGGACTTCCGGGGGGGCAGGGACTGAAGCTTTCTTT.

This clone occurred once. The rearrangement uses TRBV28 and TRBJ2-7, with 9 bases fitting TRBD2. Trimming took 6 bases from V and 3 from J; bases not matched to a gene: 6. The CDR3 sequence is 14 residues long. Germline CDR1 reads MDHEN; CDR2 reads SYDVKM. The CDR3 nucleotides read TGTGCCAGCAGGACTAGCGGACTGGTCTACGAGCAGTACTTC. The encoded protein is CASRTSGLVYEQYF. The full variable domain, rest sourced from reference TRBV28 and TRBJ2-7, is DVKVTQSSRYLVKRTGEKVFLECVQDMDHENMFWYRQDPGLGLRLIYFSYDVKMKEKGDIPEGYSVSREKKERFSLILESASTNQTSMYLCASRTSGLVYEQYFGPGTRLTVT.

The chain employs TRBV6-6 and TRBJ2-2; the D gene could be TRBD1 or TRBD2 (5 bases each). V lost 3 bases and J 5 bases, leaving 13 bases between the germline ends. CDR1 is MNHNY and CDR2 is SVGAGI in the germline V gene (reference sequence). The CDR3 is 15 residues long. The CDR3 DNA reads as TGTGCCAGCAGTTATTCGGGACCCAGGACCGGGGAGCTGTTTTTT. Translating it yields CASSYSGPRTGELFF.

This chain uses TRBV5-1 with TRBJ1-2; D unresolved. Germline V gene sequence: CDR1 SGHRS, CDR2 YFSETQ. Deletions cut 0 bases from V and 7 bases from J, with 7 bases between. The CDR3 covers 12 residues. The CDR3 region is CASSLGSVGYTF. CDR3 nucleotides: TGCGCCAGCAGCTTGGGATCGGTTGGCTACACCTTC.

The chain is built from TRBV29-1 and TRBJ2-2, with TRBD1 matching over 9 bases. Trimming cost V 6 bases and J 6 bases; bases outside gene matches: 11. There are 15 residues in the CDR3. The V gene's germline CDR1 is SQVTM and CDR2 ANQGSEA. Here the CDR3 reads CSVVHGDREAGELFF. The CDR3 bases are TGCAGCGTGGTACACGGGGACAGGGAGGCCGGGGAGCTGTTTTTT.

This clone showed up just once. V usage is TRBV27 and J usage is TRBJ2-3; TRBD2 aligns across 7 bases. The CDR3 contains 12 residues. With 4 bases clipped from V and 8 bases from J, the junction kept 3 bases outside the gene matches. In germline, CDR1 is MNHEY, CDR2 SMNVEV (reference sequence). The CDR3 DNA follows: TGTGCCAGCAGTTATGGGGGGGGTACGCAGTATTTT. Its protein product is CASSYGGGTQYF.

This clone appeared once. The chain uses TRBV28 and TRBJ2-1; 10 nucleotides agree with TRBD2. In germline, CDR1 is MDHEN, CDR2 SYDVKM. V trimming: 7 bases; J trimming: 10 bases; junction bases outside the gene matches: 10. CDR3 length: 14 amino acids. DNA of the CDR3: TGTGCCAGCACGCCAGCGGGAGGGGGAAGGGAGCAGTTCTTC. Its protein product is CASTPAGGGREQFF.

This chain links TRBV9 with TRBJ2-7; D might be TRBD1 (8 bases). The V gene lost 4 bases and the J gene lost 6 bases, with 26 bases spanning the gap. The CDR3 extends over 17 amino acids. Looked up from germline, CDR1 is SGDLS and CDR2 is YYNGEE. DNA for the CDR3: TGTGCCAGCAGCCTGCGGCCGGACAGGGCGGGAGAATTCGAGCAGTACTTC. Translating it yields CASSLRPDRAGEFEQYF.

The rearrangement uses TRBV27 and TRBJ2-7; tentatively, D is TRBD1 (5 bases). This CDR3 region has 15 residues. V was shortened by 6 bases and J by 4 bases, with 19 bases between the two germline ends. CDR1 is MNHEY, CDR2 SMNVEV, per germline (reference sequence). The CDR3 nucleotides read TGTGCCAGCAGCCATGGGGCCTACTGGCGGTACGAGCAGTACTTC. Translation: CASSHGAYWRYEQYF.